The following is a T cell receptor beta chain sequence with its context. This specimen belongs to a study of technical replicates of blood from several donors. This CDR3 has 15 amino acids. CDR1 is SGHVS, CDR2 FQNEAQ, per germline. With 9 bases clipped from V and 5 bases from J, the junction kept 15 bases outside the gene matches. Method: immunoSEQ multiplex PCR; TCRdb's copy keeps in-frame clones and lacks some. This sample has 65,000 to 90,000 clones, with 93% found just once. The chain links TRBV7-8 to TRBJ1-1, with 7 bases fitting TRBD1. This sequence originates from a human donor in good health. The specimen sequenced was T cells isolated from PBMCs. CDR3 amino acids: CASTLPQGRGTEAFF. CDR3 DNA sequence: TGTGCCAGTACCTTACCACAGGGGAGAGGGACTGAAGCTTTCTTT.